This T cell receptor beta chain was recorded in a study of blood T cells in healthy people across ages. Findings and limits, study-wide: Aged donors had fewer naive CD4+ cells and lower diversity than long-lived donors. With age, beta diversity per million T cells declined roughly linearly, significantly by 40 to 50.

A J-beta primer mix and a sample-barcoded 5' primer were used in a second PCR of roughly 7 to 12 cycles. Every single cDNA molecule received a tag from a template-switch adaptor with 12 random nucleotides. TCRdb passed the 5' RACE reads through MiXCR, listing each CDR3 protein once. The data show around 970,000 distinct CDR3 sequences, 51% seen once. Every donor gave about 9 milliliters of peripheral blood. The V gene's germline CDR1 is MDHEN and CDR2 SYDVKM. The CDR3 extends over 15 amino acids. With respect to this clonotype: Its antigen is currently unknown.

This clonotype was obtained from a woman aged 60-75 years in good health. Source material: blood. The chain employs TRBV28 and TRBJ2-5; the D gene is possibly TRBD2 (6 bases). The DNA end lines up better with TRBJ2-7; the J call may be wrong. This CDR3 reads CASSLLGGVVHEQYF. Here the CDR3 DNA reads TGTGCCAGCAGTTTATTGGGCGGGGTTGTCCACGAGCAGTACTTC.